The clone carrying this TCR beta chain was recorded at least ten times. These data are taken from a study of identical twins. TCRdb analysed the 5' RACE reads with MiXCR anew, one entry per CDR3 protein. Seen here are 210,000 or so distinct CDR3 sequences, about 7.5% observed once, and the top ten hold 1.9%. Germline V gene lookup returns CDR1 MGHRA and CDR2 YSYEKL. The V and J ends lost 4 bases and 3 bases, in that order; junction bases with no gene match: 9. This CDR3 is 17 amino acids long. Separately, the same data were catalogued under a study of yellow fever vaccine responses in identical twins.

Material: memory (CD45RO+) T cells sorted from blood. The source is a woman aged 18-29 years in good health. This chain links TRBV4-1 with TRBJ2-1, with 10 bases fitting TRBD2. The CDR3 protein is CASSPSPGLAIYNEQFF. The CDR3 bases are TGCGCCAGCAGCCCGAGTCCGGGACTAGCGATCTACAATGAGCAGTTCTTC.